These 30 T cell receptor beta chains were sequenced from one sample in a study of blood T cell repertoires in COVID-19. Clones were read by immunoSEQ multiplex PCR, and TCRdb kept only the in-frame ones, dropping some. The data show some 77,000 clones, about four fifths seen once. The sample comprised peripheral blood. All receptors derive from a man aged 70-80 years with acute or convalescent COVID-19.

The chain employs TRBV6-2 or TRBV6-3 and TRBJ2-1; TRBD2 aligns across 9 bases. V lost 6 bases, J lost 3 bases, and 12 bases stayed unmatched. Germline CDR1 is MNHEY and CDR2 is SVGEGT. This CDR3 comprises 17 residues. For the CDR3, the DNA is TGTGCCAGCAGCCTCTGGCCTAGCGGGACAGTCTACAATGAGCAGTTCTTC. It encodes CASSLWPSGTVYNEQFF.

The chain couples TRBV6-6 to TRBJ2-5; 7 bases match TRBD2. This CDR3 region has 15 residues. Trimming removed 2 bases from V and 1 base from J; junction bases left unmatched: 4. Germline V gene sequence: CDR1 MNHNY, CDR2 SVGAGI (reference sequence). CDR3 nucleotide sequence: TGTGCCAGCAGTTACGAATCTAGCGGCCAAGAGACCCAGTACTTC. Translated: CASSYESSGQETQYF.

The J gene is TRBJ2-2, the V gene TRBV7-6; 13 positions match TRBD2. The CDR3 has 17 amino acids. Trimming cost V 5 bases and J 5 bases; bases outside gene matches: 8. Germline V gene sequence: CDR1 SGHVS, CDR2 FNYEAQ. The CDR3 loop is CASSLGLAGDDTGELFF. For the CDR3, the DNA is TGTGCCAGCAGCCTAGGACTAGCGGGAGATGATACCGGGGAGCTGTTTTTT. Complete variable domain (other parts from reference TRBV7-6 and TRBJ2-2): GAGVSQSPRYKVTKRGQDVALRCDPISGHVSLYWYRQALGQGPEFLTYFNYEAQQDKSGLPNDRFSAERPEGSISTLTIQRTEQRDSAMYRCASSLGLAGDDTGELFFGEGSRLTVL.

The rearrangement uses TRBV19 and TRBJ1-5; D might be TRBD1 (5 bases). V lost 6 bases and J lost 1, with 16 bases in between. CDR1 is LNHDA, CDR2 SQIVND, per germline (reference sequence). CDR3 length equals 16 residues. The chain's CDR3 is CASRNQGIGSNQPQHF. The CDR3 nucleotides are TGTGCCAGTAGAAACCAGGGTATTGGGAGCAATCAGCCCCAGCATTTT.

This clone has only one observation. The chain employs TRBV5-1 and TRBJ2-2; TRBD2 matches at 8 bases. Losses at the gene ends were 0 bases for V and 5 bases for J; bases not matched to a gene: 3. The CDR3 has 15 amino acids. Germline assignment: CDR1 SGHRS and CDR2 YFSETQ. The CDR3 DNA is TGCGCCAGCAGCTTGGGAAGCGGGGGTACCGGGGAGCTGTTTTTT. Protein: CASSLGSGGTGELFF. The full variable domain, rest sourced from reference TRBV5-1 and TRBJ2-2, is KAGVTQTPRYLIKTRGQQVTLSCSPISGHRSVSWYQQTPGQGLQFLFEYFSETQRNKGNFPGRFSGRQFSNSRSEMNVSTLELGDSALYLCASSLGSGGTGELFFGEGSRLTVL.

This chain uses TRBV5-6 with TRBJ2-2; D may be TRBD1 (5 bases). The CDR3 has 15 amino acids. Germline V gene lookup returns CDR1 SGHDT and CDR2 YYEEEE. V dropped 0 bases and J dropped 3 bases, with 9 bases sitting between them. The CDR3 DNA sequence: TGTGCCAGCAGCTTGGCAGGGCAAGACACCGGGGAGCTGTTTTTT. This sequence encodes CASSLAGQDTGELFF.

The chain combines TRBV19 with TRBJ2-5; 7 bases match TRBD2. Germline V gene lookup returns CDR1 LNHDA and CDR2 SQIVND (reference sequence). Germline trimming cut 3 bases from V and 1 base from J; bases unmatched to any gene: 2. The CDR3 loop spans 14 amino acids. The CDR3 DNA reads as TGTGCCAGTAGTATCACTAGCGCCCAAGAGACCCAGTACTTC. Translating it yields CASSITSAQETQYF.

J is TRBJ1-2 and V is TRBV15; D unclear. CDR3 length equals 14 residues. With 0 bases removed from V and 2 bases from J, the gap between germline ends came to 7 bases. Germline V gene sequence: CDR1 LNHNV, CDR2 YYDKDF (reference sequence). CDR3 coding DNA: TGTGCCACCAGCAGAGAGTTAGTAAACTATGGCTACACCTTC. Translating it yields CATSRELVNYGYTF.

The chain employs TRBV28 and TRBJ2-7; 8 bases line up with TRBD1. This CDR3 is 17 amino acids long. V shed 5 bases and J 4 bases; nucleotides not matched to a gene: 16. From germline, CDR1 is MDHEN and CDR2 SYDVKM. Here the CDR3 reads CASSLMGRRQGIYEQYF. The CDR3 DNA follows: TGTGCCAGCAGTCTTATGGGTCGGAGACAGGGGATATACGAGCAGTACTTC.

As regards this clone: One junction end does not reproduce the germline sequence, and a read error may be involved. The chain couples TRBV4-1 to TRBJ2-7, with a weak D call TRBD1 (5 bases). CDR3 size: 15 residues. Per germline, CDR1 MGHRA and CDR2 YSYEKL. The CDR3 nucleotides read TGCGCCAGCAGCCAAGATATGGCAGGGTCCTCCGAGCAGTACTTC. Its translation: CASSQDMAGSSEQYF.

The CDR3 protein is CASSEATGSAYEQYF. Written as DNA, the CDR3 is TGTGCCAGCAGTGAGGCGACAGGGAGCGCCTACGAGCAGTACTTC. This chain uses TRBV25-1 with TRBJ2-7; TRBD1 matches 7 bases. After removal of 3 bases from V and 2 bases from J, the junction contained 7 bases not matched to a gene. Germline CDR1 MGHDK, CDR2 SYGVNS. The CDR3 contains 15 residues.

CDR3 amino acids: CASSLEAGVNEKLFF. The CDR3 nucleotides read TGCGCCAGCAGCTTGGAAGCAGGGGTTAACGAAAAACTGTTTTTT. The V gene is TRBV5-1, the J gene TRBJ1-4; weak D call: TRBD1 (6 bases). This CDR3 contains 15 residues. The V gene lost 0 bases and the J gene lost 8 bases, with 14 bases spanning the gap. CDR1 is SGHRS, CDR2 YFSETQ, per germline.

The genes are TRBV30 and TRBJ1-4, with TRBD1 as a possible D gene (5 bases). V lost 3 bases and J 4 bases, leaving 15 bases between the germline ends. The germline gives CDR1 GTSNPN, CDR2 SVGIG (reference sequence). The CDR3 has 15 amino acids. CDR3 protein: CAWRPRQLYNEKLFF. The CDR3 nucleotides are TGTGCCTGGAGGCCGCGACAGTTGTATAATGAAAAACTGTTTTTT. The full variable domain, in which reference TRBV30 and TRBJ1-4 provide the parts outside the CDR3, is SQTIHQWPATLVQPVGSPLSLECTVEGTSNPNLYWYRQAAGRGLQLLFYSVGIGQISSEVPQNLSASRPQDRQFILSSKKLLLSDSGFYLCAWRPRQLYNEKLFFGSGTQLSVL.

This clone is deemed medium-sized. This chain links TRBV7-2 with TRBJ2-7; 9 bases match TRBD1. Germline trimming cut 5 bases from V and 1 base from J; bases unmatched to any gene: 3. The CDR3 loop spans 14 amino acids. The germline V gene encodes CDR1 SGHTA and CDR2 FQGNSA. Here the CDR3 reads CASSDDRGSYEQYF. The CDR3 bases are TGTGCCAGCAGCGACGACAGGGGGTCCTACGAGCAGTACTTC.

V gene TRBV18 combines with J gene TRBJ2-3, with TRBD1 identical over 9 bases. J gave up 0 bases and V 5 bases, and 3 bases lay outside the gene matches. Germline V gene data show CDR1 as KGHSH and CDR2 as LQKENI. There are 15 residues in the CDR3. CDR3 region: CASSDRGSSTDTQYF. The CDR3 coding sequence is TGTGCCAGCTCAGACAGGGGGTCAAGCACAGATACGCAGTATTTT.

This clone was detected many times. The rearrangement uses TRBV6-5 and TRBJ2-7; TRBD1 matches at 10 bases. Germline CDR1 reads MNHEY; CDR2 reads SVGAGI. This CDR3 spans 15 amino acids. The trim removed 5 bases at V and 3 bases at J, leaving 7 bases unmatched. The CDR3: CASSRGTGAVYEQYF. CDR3 DNA sequence: TGTGCCAGCAGTCGCGGGACAGGGGCCGTCTACGAGCAGTACTTC.

The chain is built from TRBV6-5 and TRBJ1-6; TRBD1 is a possible D gene (6 bases). The CDR3 contains 13 residues. Per germline, CDR1 MNHEY and CDR2 SVGAGI. Trimming took 7 bases from V and 10 from J, leaving 14 bases between them. The CDR3 DNA sequence: TGTGCCAGCATAAGGGGGGGCGACTCACCCCTCCACTTT. Its protein is CASIRGGDSPLHF.

The chain recombines TRBV7-2 with TRBJ2-7; no clear D gene. Germline V gene sequence: CDR1 SGHTA, CDR2 FQGNSA. The CDR3 contains 14 residues. V was shortened by 5 bases and J by 1 base, with 12 bases between the two germline ends. The DNA for the CDR3 is TGTGCCAGCAGCCCGGGTTTAAAGTCCTACGAGCAGTACTTC. This translates into CASSPGLKSYEQYF.

The rearrangement uses TRBV7-2 and TRBJ2-2; tentatively, D is TRBD2 (5 bases). This CDR3 has 16 amino acids. CDR1 and CDR2 (germline): SGHTA, FQGNSA. The V gene lost 5 bases and the J gene lost 4 bases, with 17 bases spanning the gap. CDR3 nucleotide sequence: TGTGCCAGCAGCGCTAGCTTCTTCCCGGGCACCGGGGAGCTGTTTTTT. This sequence encodes CASSASFFPGTGELFF.

This clone was counted a few times. V and J are TRBV5-6 and TRBJ1-1; D is uncertain. The CDR3 has 14 residues. CDR1 and CDR2 (germline): SGHDT, YYEEEE. Trimming shortened V by 3 bases and J by 1 base, and 10 bases separated the two germline ends. DNA of the CDR3: TGTGCCAGCAGCTGGGAGAAAAGGAACACTGAAGCTTTCTTT. Residues: CASSWEKRNTEAFF.

The gene calls are TRBV3-1 (or the pseudogene TRBV3-2) and TRBJ1-2; D ambiguous. This CDR3 spans 13 amino acids. Germline V gene data show CDR1 as LGHDT and CDR2 as YNNKEL (reference sequence). The V and J ends lost 1 base and 8 bases respectively, with 11 bases between them. CDR3 sequence: CASSQGRSRGYTF. The CDR3 coding sequence is TGTGCCAGCAGCCAAGGCCGCTCGAGGGGCTACACCTTC.

The chain carries TRBV19 and TRBJ1-1, with 7 bases matching TRBD1. This CDR3 has 17 residues. Per the germline V gene, CDR1 is LNHDA and CDR2 is SQIVND (reference sequence). V gave up 6 bases and J gave up 0 bases; unmatched junction bases: 13. The CDR3 region is CASSSSGTVLMNTEAFF. The CDR3 DNA is TGTGCCAGTAGCTCTTCCGGGACAGTCCTCATGAACACTGAAGCTTTCTTT. The variable domain in full, completed from reference TRBV19 and TRBJ1-1, reads DGGITQSPKYLFRKEGQNVTLSCEQNLNHDAMYWYRQDPGQGLRLIYYSQIVNDFQKGDIAEGYSVSREKKESFPLTVTSAQKNPTAFYLCASSSSGTVLMNTEAFFGQGTRLTVV.

J is TRBJ2-7 and V is TRBV13; D possibly corresponds to TRBD1 (7 bases). The CDR3 loop spans 17 amino acids. Deletions cut 1 base from V and 0 bases from J, with 16 bases between. Germline loops: CDR1 PRHDT, CDR2 FYEKMQ (reference sequence). The CDR3 region is CASSLELGGGSSYEQYF. The CDR3, as DNA: TGTGCCAGCAGCTTAGAGCTAGGAGGGGGCAGCTCCTACGAGCAGTACTTC.

This clone was recorded a few times. The chain links TRBV6-6 to TRBJ2-7; 14 positions agree with TRBD2. J was trimmed by 5 bases and V by 5 bases; bases with no gene match: 11. This CDR3 has 17 residues. Per the germline V gene, CDR1 is MNHNY and CDR2 is SVGAGI (reference sequence). In DNA, the CDR3 is TGTGCCAGCAGTCGTCCCGGGACTAGCGGGAGCCCCCACGAGCAGTACTTC. Protein sequence: CASSRPGTSGSPHEQYF.

The chain carries TRBV5-1 and TRBJ2-3, with D possibly TRBD1 on 5 matching bases. Per germline, CDR1 SGHRS and CDR2 YFSETQ. The CDR3 runs to 15 residues. V gave up 2 bases and J gave up 1 base, with 11 bases separating them. The CDR3 sequence: CASSLVDSRTDTQYF. The CDR3 nucleotides are TGCGCCAGCAGCTTAGTTGACAGCCGCACAGATACGCAGTATTTT.

The chain is built from TRBV24-1 and TRBJ1-2; D unclear. Trimming cost V 2 bases and J 5 bases, with 11 bases left between them. This CDR3 region has 14 residues. From germline, CDR1 is KGHDR and CDR2 SFDVKD. CDR3 in amino acids: CATSDSRGPYGYTF. As DNA, the CDR3 is TGTGCCACCAGTGATTCTCGCGGCCCATATGGCTACACCTTC.

This clone was counted once. The chain joins TRBV5-4 to TRBJ2-7; 7 bases map to TRBD1. CDR1 and CDR2 (germline): SGHNT, YYREEE (reference sequence). The CDR3 contains 14 residues. Trimming took 2 bases from V and 0 from J; bases not matched to a gene: 2. CDR3 loop: CASSFGQDSYEQYF. CDR3 nucleotide sequence: TGTGCCAGCAGCTTCGGACAGGACTCCTACGAGCAGTACTTC. Full variable domain (missing parts from reference TRBV5-4 and TRBJ2-7): ETGVTQSPTHLIKTRGQQVTLRCSSQSGHNTVSWYQQALGQGPQFIFQYYREEENGRGNFPPRFSGLQFPNYSSELNVNALELDDSALYLCASSFGQDSYEQYFGPGTRLTVT.

The chain couples TRBV11-2 to TRBJ2-1; 12 nucleotides align to TRBD1. The CDR3 contains 15 residues. Trimming took 4 bases from V and 6 from J; bases not matched to a gene: 4. Germline V gene lookup returns CDR1 SGHAT and CDR2 FQNNGV. CDR3 loop: CASSSGTGGFNEQFF. CDR3 nucleotides: TGTGCCAGCAGCTCCGGGACAGGGGGCTTCAATGAGCAGTTCTTC.

This chain uses TRBV6-5 with TRBJ1-6, with D perhaps TRBD1 (6 bases). V was clipped by 4 bases and J by 5 bases, with 12 bases between them. The CDR3 totals 15 residues. The germline V gene has CDR1 MNHEY and CDR2 SVGAGI. The CDR3 protein is CASSWSGTHNSPLHF. The DNA of the CDR3 is TGTGCCAGCAGTTGGTCCGGGACACATAATTCACCCCTCCACTTT.

The chain employs TRBV19 and TRBJ2-3, with 7 nucleotides matching TRBD2. The CDR3 runs 14 residues. The trim removed 6 bases at V and 4 bases at J, leaving 7 bases unmatched. Germline V gene data show CDR1 as LNHDA and CDR2 as SQIVND (reference sequence). The CDR3 reads CASRGASGADTQYF. CDR3 nucleotide sequence: TGTGCCAGTAGAGGGGCTAGCGGAGCAGATACGCAGTATTTT.